One sample yielded the 10 T cell receptor beta chains listed below, sequenced in a study of identical twins. TCRdb used MiXCR to reprocess the 5' RACE reads, holding one entry per CDR3 protein. This table holds some 600,000 distinct CDR3 sequences, 7.1% found once. The same sample was also studied in work on yellow fever vaccine responses in identical twins.

Sequencing was carried out using PBMCs. These receptor sequences come from a woman aged 18-29 years in good health.

CDR3 bases: TGTGCCATCACACCGGGACATAGCTCCTACAATGAGCAGTTCTTC. Amino acid sequence: CAITPGHSSYNEQFF. The gene calls are TRBV10-3 and TRBJ2-1, with D perhaps matching TRBD1 (6 bases). The germline CDR1 and CDR2 sequences are ENHRY and SYGVKD. Trimming took 7 bases from V and 0 from J, leaving 13 bases between them. There are 15 residues in the CDR3.

This chain uses TRBV5-1 with TRBJ2-7, with D possibly TRBD2 on 5 matching bases. The CDR3 is 13 residues long. The ends were cut back, 5 bases at V and 2 bases at J, with 11 bases in the middle. Germline CDR1 reads SGHRS; CDR2 reads YFSETQ. This chain's CDR3 is CASSGLRPYEQYF. CDR3 nucleotides: TGCGCCAGCAGTGGACTTCGCCCCTACGAGCAGTACTTC.

This clonotype was recorded many times. V gene TRBV10-2 combines with J gene TRBJ2-3; 8 bases match TRBD2. Looked up from germline, CDR1 is WSHSY and CDR2 is SAAADI. The CDR3 consists of 15 residues. V gave up 2 bases and J gave up 6 bases; unmatched junction bases: 7. The CDR3 region is CASSEDGGAFDTQYF. CDR3 nucleotides: TGCGCCAGCAGTGAGGACGGGGGGGCCTTCGATACGCAGTATTTT.

CDR3 in DNA: TGTGCCAGCATGTTGCAGAGCGGGGGATACAATGAGCAGTTCTTC. It yields the protein CASMLQSGGYNEQFF. The chain employs TRBV2 and TRBJ2-1; 8 bases are a match to TRBD2. Germline V CDR1 and CDR2: SNHLY, FYNNEI. Losses at the gene ends were 7 bases for V and 4 bases for J; bases not matched to a gene: 9. This CDR3 has 15 amino acids.

The chain couples TRBV3-1 to TRBJ2-1; D is possibly TRBD1 or TRBD2 (5 bases each). Trimming cost V 6 bases and J 0 bases, with 9 bases left between them. The CDR3 is made up of 14 amino acids. Per the germline V gene, CDR1 is LGHDT and CDR2 is YNNKEL (reference sequence). For the CDR3, the DNA is TGTGCCAGCAGAGGGACCCACTCCTACAATGAGCAGTTCTTC. This gives the protein CASRGTHSYNEQFF.

The chain couples TRBV20-1 to TRBJ2-5; a possible D gene is TRBD2 (7 bases). This CDR3 contains 12 residues. The germline V gene encodes CDR1 DFQATT and CDR2 SNEGSKA (reference sequence). The CDR3 bases are TGCAGCCCGGGGGGCAGTAGGGAGACCCAGTACTTC. It encodes CSPGGSRETQYF.

This clonotype was counted at least ten times. The chain carries TRBV14 and TRBJ2-7, with a possible D match to TRBD1 (6 bases). The CDR3 runs to 16 residues. CDR1 and CDR2 (germline): SGHDN, FVKESK. Trimming cost V 7 bases and J 2 bases, with 21 bases left between them. This CDR3 is CASTSSTGILTYEQYV. DNA of the CDR3: TGTGCCAGCACCTCCTCGACAGGAATATTGACCTACGAGCAGTACGTC.

This clonotype was found a few times. The chain links TRBV27 to TRBJ2-3, with 16 bases fitting TRBD2. The CDR3 is 21 amino acids. Trimming removed 1 base from V and 3 bases from J; junction bases left unmatched: 13. Germline CDR1 reads MNHEY; CDR2 reads SMNVEV (reference sequence). CDR3 protein: CASSLWRPPGLAGGRTDTQYF. Written as DNA, the CDR3 is TGTGCCAGCAGTTTATGGCGCCCCCCGGGACTAGCGGGAGGGCGTACAGATACGCAGTATTTT.

The table lists this clonotype with many counts. This rearrangement joins TRBV5-5 to TRBJ1-5; possible D gene TRBD1, 6 bases. The germline CDR1 and CDR2 sequences are SGHKS and YYEKEE (reference sequence). The ends were cut back, 1 base at V and 7 bases at J, with 15 bases in the middle. CDR3 length: 15 amino acids. The CDR3 sequence: CASSLQDSFGQPQHF. The CDR3 nucleotides are TGTGCCAGCAGCTTGCAGGACAGCTTCGGGCAGCCCCAGCATTTT.

In its sample, this clonotype was seen once. The V call is TRBV20-1, the J call TRBJ2-3; no clear D gene. The germline V and J ends were trimmed by 1 base and 0 bases, with 8 bases remaining between them. This CDR3 comprises 14 residues. Germline V gives CDR1 DFQATT, CDR2 SNEGSKA (reference sequence). CDR3 protein: CSARAQPSTDTQYF. CDR3 nucleotide sequence: TGCAGTGCTAGAGCGCAGCCTAGCACAGATACGCAGTATTTT.